One sample yielded the 23 T cell receptor beta chains listed below, sequenced in a study of Ad26.COV2.S vaccination and SARS-CoV-2 variants. The treatment is: 15 to 20 received Ad26.COV2.S at low or high dose, single or two shots; roughly five received placebo; per-sample allocation not given. Samples were taken on day 63 after the first vaccine or placebo injection. Sequencing used immunoSEQ multiplex PCR; TCRdb keeps in-frame clones, though not all of them. The data contain about half a million clones, around 89% of them singletons. The sequencing used peripheral blood, collected in a trial of Ad26.COV2.S vaccine versus placebo. The receptors originated from a person between 18 and 65 years old who received the Ad26.COV2.S COVID-19 vaccine or a placebo.

This rearrangement joins TRBV6-6 to TRBJ2-5, with 8 bases fitting TRBD2. The CDR3 is made up of 17 amino acids. Trimming took 5 bases from V and 3 from J; bases not matched to a gene: 14. In germline, CDR1 is MNHNY, CDR2 SVGAGI (reference sequence). The CDR3 protein is CASSRNGAGGVKETQYF. Here the CDR3 DNA reads TGTGCCAGCAGTCGAAACGGGGCGGGGGGCGTAAAAGAGACCCAGTACTTC.

This clone has a single count. V gene TRBV3-1 (or the pseudogene TRBV3-2) combines with J gene TRBJ2-2; TRBD1 matches at 11 bases. Germline values: CDR1 LGHDT, CDR2 YNNKEL (reference sequence). V was pared by 1 base and J by 7 bases, with 11 bases of the junction left unmatched. There are 18 residues in the CDR3. The CDR3 spells CASSQGGVGQGAIGELFF. Written as DNA, the CDR3 is TGTGCCAGCAGCCAAGGAGGGGTAGGACAGGGGGCTATCGGGGAGCTGTTTTTT.

The chain is built from TRBV5-1 and TRBJ2-5; D is possibly TRBD2 (5 bases). The V gene lost 2 bases and the J gene lost 3 bases, with 5 bases spanning the gap. The germline gives CDR1 SGHRS, CDR2 YFSETQ. The CDR3 consists of 12 residues. The CDR3 DNA is TGCGCCAGCAGCTTAGCGGAAGAGACCCAGTACTTC. This translates into CASSLAEETQYF.

This clone has only one observation. The chain is built from TRBV3-1 (or the pseudogene TRBV3-2) and TRBJ2-3, with 12 bases that match TRBD2. This CDR3 is built from 16 residues. Germline values: CDR1 LGHDT, CDR2 YNNKEL (reference sequence). J lost 3 bases, V lost 5 bases, and 6 bases had no gene match. Written as DNA, the CDR3 is TGTGCCAGCAGCTCCCGACTAGCGGGAGTGACAGATACGCAGTATTTT. Its protein is CASSSRLAGVTDTQYF.

The chain combines TRBV6-5 with TRBJ1-3; D possibly corresponds to TRBD1 (5 bases). This CDR3 spans 12 amino acids. The V gene's germline CDR1 is MNHEY and CDR2 SVGAGI. The ends were cut back, 11 bases at V and 8 bases at J, with 16 bases in the middle. CDR3 DNA: TGTGCCTCCGGCGGGTGGGGGGACACCATATATTTT. The encoded protein is CASGGWGDTIYF.

This clone was recorded only once. This chain connects TRBV28 to TRBJ1-5; the D gene is possibly TRBD1 (6 bases). Trimming removed 5 bases at V and 9 bases at J, with 26 bases between. Germline V lookup: CDR1 MDHEN, CDR2 SYDVKM. CDR3 length: 17 amino acids. In DNA, the CDR3 is TGTGCCAGCAGTAAAACCCATATCCGACAGGCCTCAATGCCCCAGCATTTT. Encoded protein: CASSKTHIRQASMPQHF.

DNA of the CDR3: TGTGCCAGCAGCCAGGACGGATTTTACGAAAAACTGTTTTTT. It is translated as CASSQDGFYEKLFF. The chain couples TRBV4-2 to TRBJ1-4; no reliable D call. Germline assignment: CDR1 LGHNA and CDR2 YNFKEQ. Trimming stripped 3 bases from V and 8 bases from J, with 13 bases between. There are 14 residues in the CDR3.

The chain uses TRBV19 and TRBJ2-1; the match to TRBD2 covers 9 bases. Germline V CDR1 and CDR2: LNHDA, SQIVND (reference sequence). V shed 5 bases and J 3 bases; nucleotides not matched to a gene: 11. The CDR3 contains 17 residues. The CDR3 is CASSSEELAGFYNEQFF. In DNA form, the CDR3 reads TGTGCCAGTAGTTCCGAGGAGCTAGCGGGATTCTACAATGAGCAGTTCTTC.

The chain joins TRBV7-9 to TRBJ2-3; TRBD1 agrees at 11 bases. The germline V gene encodes CDR1 SEHNR and CDR2 FQNEAQ (reference sequence). J lost 3 bases, V lost 1 base, and 12 bases had no gene match. CDR3 size: 19 residues. CDR3 DNA: TGTGCCAGCAGCTTAGTAACCGTGAGGACAGGGGGCGAGACAGATACGCAGTATTTT. This translates into CASSLVTVRTGGETDTQYF.

This rearrangement joins TRBV6-2 or TRBV6-3 to TRBJ2-3; D gene unclear. Trimming pared 6 bases from V and 0 bases from J, leaving 16 bases between. Germline lookup yields CDR1 MNHEY and CDR2 SVGEGT. The CDR3 extends over 16 amino acids. CDR3 coding DNA: TGTGCCAGCAGCCTCCCTTCCTCGTCTAGCACAGATACGCAGTATTTT. It encodes CASSLPSSSSTDTQYF.

The J gene is TRBJ2-1, the V gene TRBV29-1, with 8 bases identical to TRBD2. Germline CDR1 is SQVTM and CDR2 is ANQGSEA. The CDR3 spans 16 residues. V trimming: 8 bases; J trimming: 2 bases; junction bases outside the gene matches: 14. The CDR3: CSLSSPLADPYNEQFF. In nucleotides, the CDR3 is TGCAGCCTAAGCTCCCCACTAGCGGACCCCTACAATGAGCAGTTCTTC.

The rearrangement links TRBV10-3 to TRBJ2-7, with a weak D call TRBD2 (5 bases). Trimming shortened V by 1 base and J by 6 bases, and 10 bases separated the two germline ends. Germline assignment: CDR1 ENHRY and CDR2 SYGVKD. CDR3 length: 13 amino acids. CDR3 sequence reads: CAISELGRSEQYF. The DNA for the CDR3 is TGTGCCATCAGTGAGTTGGGGAGAAGCGAGCAGTACTTC.

The chain recombines TRBV19 with TRBJ1-1, with no clear D. The CDR3 runs 12 residues. Germline-derived CDR1 and CDR2 are LNHDA and SQIVND (reference sequence). Trimming removed 6 bases at V and 2 bases at J, with 7 bases between. In DNA, the CDR3 is TGTGCCAGTAGGCGTTTAAACACTGAAGCTTTCTTT. It codes for CASRRLNTEAFF.

The rearrangement uses TRBV7-9 and TRBJ2-5, with 10 bases matching TRBD1. The trim removed 2 bases at V and 5 bases at J, leaving 11 bases unmatched. The CDR3 sequence is 17 residues long. In germline, CDR1 is SEHNR, CDR2 FQNEAQ (reference sequence). The CDR3 nucleotides read TGTGCCAGCAGCTTAATCGCCCGGGACAGGGGATTGGAGACCCAGTACTTC. Translation gives CASSLIARDRGLETQYF.

This clone was seen only once. The chain joins TRBV18 to TRBJ1-1; tentative D call: TRBD1 (6 bases). Looked up from germline, CDR1 is KGHSH and CDR2 is LQKENI. Trimming took 6 bases from V and 4 from J, leaving 18 bases between them. This CDR3 comprises 15 residues. This CDR3 reads CASSKATGAITEAFF. The CDR3 bases are TGTGCCAGCTCCAAAGCCACGGGGGCGATCACTGAAGCTTTCTTT. Filled out from reference TRBV18 and TRBJ1-1, the complete variable domain reads NAGVMQNPRHLVRRRGQEARLRCSPMKGHSHVYWYRQLPEEGLKFMVYLQKENIIDESGMPKERFSAEFPKEGPSILRIQQVVRGDSAAYFCASSKATGAITEAFFGQGTRLTVV.

V is TRBV6-2 or TRBV6-3 and J is TRBJ1-5; D possibly corresponds to TRBD1 (5 bases). V lost 6 bases and J lost 0, with 21 bases in between. The CDR3 totals 18 residues. CDR1 and CDR2 from the germline V gene are MNHEY and SVGEGT. The CDR3 DNA reads as TGTGCCAGCAGCTCGACAGACTGGGTGGCGGGTAGCAATCAGCCCCAGCATTTT. Its protein is CASSSTDWVAGSNQPQHF.

J is TRBJ2-5 and V is TRBV19; possible D gene TRBD2, 5 bases. Germline V gene sequence: CDR1 LNHDA, CDR2 SQIVND (reference sequence). This CDR3 contains 14 residues. Trimming took 1 base from V and 5 from J, leaving 11 bases between them. The CDR3 here is CASSIVVGGETQYF. In DNA form, the CDR3 reads TGTGCCAGTAGTATAGTCGTCGGCGGGGAGACCCAGTACTTC.

This sequence joins TRBV27 and TRBJ2-7, with 9 bases lining up with TRBD1. The J segment lost 3 bases and the V segment lost 5 bases, leaving 17 bases of the junction unmatched. Germline CDR1 reads MNHEY; CDR2 reads SMNVEV (reference sequence). There are 18 residues in the CDR3. In nucleotides, the CDR3 is TGTGCCAGCAGTCCAATGGGGGGGACAGGGATCCCCTACTACGAGCAGTACTTC. Translating gives CASSPMGGTGIPYYEQYF.

The gene calls are TRBV7-9 and TRBJ1-2; the D gene is possibly TRBD1 (6 bases). Trimming took off 4 bases at V and 4 bases at J, with 10 bases between the two ends. The CDR3 runs 13 residues. Germline values: CDR1 SEHNR, CDR2 FQNEAQ (reference sequence). CDR3 nucleotide sequence: TGTGCCAGCAGCTCGGACAGCCCCTATGGCTACACCTTC. Its translation is CASSSDSPYGYTF.

This clone was counted many times. This chain uses TRBV6-5 with TRBJ1-5, with D maybe TRBD1 (6 bases). Trimming shortened V by 6 bases and J by 7 bases, and 13 bases separated the two germline ends. In germline, CDR1 is MNHEY, CDR2 SVGAGI. This CDR3 is 13 amino acids long. This CDR3 is CASRYREDQPQHF. CDR3 sequence (DNA): TGTGCCAGCAGGTACAGGGAGGACCAGCCCCAGCATTTT.

The chain employs TRBV7-8 and TRBJ1-2; TRBD1 might be the D (5 bases). The V gene lost 1 base and the J gene lost 6 bases, with 15 bases spanning the gap. The CDR3 is made up of 15 amino acids. The germline gives CDR1 SGHVS, CDR2 FQNEAQ. DNA for the CDR3: TGTGCCAGCAGCTTAGTTAGCGGGACTCCGCATGGCTACACCTTC. It codes for CASSLVSGTPHGYTF. Combining the CDR3 with reference TRBV7-8 and TRBJ1-2 gives the whole variable domain GAGVSQSPRYKVAKRGQDVALRCDPISGHVSLFWYQQALGQGPEFLTYFQNEAQLDKSGLPSDRFFAERPEGSVSTLKIQRTQQEDSAVYLCASSLVSGTPHGYTFGSGTRLTVV.

About this clone itself: Different DNA sequences within this sample yield the same CDR3. The chain joins TRBV11-2 to TRBJ1-2; TRBD1 might be the D (6 bases). Trimming took off 1 base at V and 2 bases at J, with 8 bases between the two ends. This CDR3 spans 14 amino acids. Germline V CDR1 and CDR2: SGHAT, FQNNGV. CDR3 region: CASSLVTGNYGYTF. The CDR3 region has the DNA TGTGCCAGCAGCTTAGTGACAGGAAACTATGGCTACACCTTC. The full variable domain, in which reference TRBV11-2 and TRBJ1-2 provide the parts outside the CDR3, is EAGVAQSPRYKIIEKRQSVAFWCNPISGHATLYWYQQILGQGPKLLIQFQNNGVVDDSQLPKDRFSAERLKGVDSTLKIQPAKLEDSAVYLCASSLVTGNYGYTFGSGTRLTVV.

The rearrangement links TRBV6-6 to TRBJ1-4, with no clear D. CDR3 length equals 15 residues. The V and J ends lost 7 bases and 3 bases respectively, with 15 bases between them. Germline V gene sequence: CDR1 MNHNY, CDR2 SVGAGI (reference sequence). CDR3 residues: CASNKRPVSNEKLFF. For the CDR3, the DNA is TGTGCCAGCAACAAACGCCCGGTCTCTAATGAAAAACTGTTTTTT.